This entry features one T cell receptor (beta chain) sequence. The sample holds many counts of this clonotype. Its antigen remains undetermined. The input lacks base qualities; no much larger clone sits a single base away. These data belong to a study of read filtering for tumor transcriptome and immune sequencing (dated by TCRdb to between 2020 and 2021). General notes on the study: The cohort had under 20 male and 11 to 15 female patients with a mean age of about 71 years, ranging from roughly 47 to 85. TCR-region mapped reads per sample ranged from about 4.05 to 10.27 million with IR-seq versus only about 75 to 1,400 with RNA-seq. Under revised international staging, eight or nine patients fell into R-ISS I, 15 to 20 into R-ISS II and roughly 7 into R-ISS III. A main aim was a read-filtering strategy for immune repertoire data, specifically whether clonotypes supported by a single read should be removed. Using the same bone marrow samples, the study ran both targeted immune repertoire sequencing and bulk whole-transcriptome sequencing and then compared the TCR repertoires from each method. After DNase treatment, whole-transcriptome libraries were prepared with the TruSeq RNA Access Library Prep Kit. The full study reports these points: Single-read clonotypes made up 80% to 90% of clonotypes but only about 4% of total reads in IR-seq, compared with more than 70% of clonotypes and under 45% of reads in RNA-seq. Compared with RNA-seq, IR-seq captured clonotypes at much higher depth and more reliably, and a smaller IR-seq throughput was enough to identify most shared clonotypes. Rather than purified T cells, the sorted CD138-negative fraction was a mixed bone marrow immune population. Removing single-read clonotypes increased the correlation between IR-seq and RNA-seq shared clonotype proportions.

V trim: 4 bases; J trim: 8 bases; unmatched bases: 5. Measured from the cysteine to the phenylalanine, the CDR3 is 14 residues long. Here the CDR3 DNA is all that survives: 42 bases in frame from base 1. The germline V gene (reference sequence) yields LGHDT for CDR1 and YNNKEL for CDR2. Bone marrow was sampled from every patient at the time of active disease. Isolation of bone marrow mononuclear cells was performed by Ficoll-Hypaque density gradient centrifugation. Myeloma plasma cells were removed and CD138-negative cells were obtained by negative selection following labeling with CD138 magnetic microbeads on a MACS separator. Purity of the isolated cells was checked by flow cytometry on an Attune NxT using CD138 antibodies. TRIzol reagent was used to extract total RNA, which was then quantified with a NanoDrop spectrophotometer. For each patient, the CD138-negative bone marrow sample underwent paired RNA-seq and IR-seq.

Starting from approximately 0.4 ug RNA, TCR libraries were constructed with the Immunoverse kit using molecular barcoded adaptors that cover the alpha/delta and beta/gamma chains. The same RNA used for transcriptome sequencing was used for TCR library preparation. Sequencing of TCR libraries was carried out on an Illumina HiSeq 4000 with 2 x 150 cycles. Per the original workflow: With MiXCR, TCR reads were aligned to human V, D, J and C references and assembled into CDR3 clonotypes, with quality filtering and error correction included. Clonotype counts and gene usage diversity were analyzed with the tcR package in R. Raw mapping reads were checked after the RNA-seq reads had been mapped by STAR aligner version 2.5.3a onto the human GRCh37 genome. To test how sequencing depth affected the clonotypes detected, IR-seq fastq files were randomly downsampled with Seqtk 1.3. TCRdb cleaned the public reads at Q25 with fastp, built clones with MiXCR and kept in-frame beta chains. For every CDR3 protein sequence, its rows merge into one entry that carries the most common genes and DNA. The V and J calls come from TCRdb's annotation, not from the publication. The sample includes tens of thousands of distinct CDR3 sequences, with 20% to 25% observed a single time. Of the sample, about an eighth falls within the top ten clones.

This receptor was taken from a donor aged 40 or over with multiple myeloma. Source material: a population of CD138-negative cells sorted from bone marrow. This sample's cell subset or site label indicates: bone marrow mononuclear cells depleted of CD138+ plasma/myeloma cells by negative magnetic selection. Here the chain combines TRBV3-1 and TRBJ2-1; 10 of the junction bases match TRBD2. The sequenced DNA is TGTGCCAGCAGCCCAATAGCGGGGGGCCATGAGCAGTTCTTC. Its coded protein is CASSPIAGGHEQFF.